This T cell receptor (beta chain) is drawn from a study of cytomegalovirus exposure and HLA in healthy donors. The J segment lost 6 bases and the V segment lost 8 bases, leaving 9 bases of the junction unmatched. CDR1 is MNHNS and CDR2 is SASEGT in the germline V gene. The CDR3 sequence is 14 residues long. PCR employed 60 Vbeta and 13 Jbeta primers. Sequencing used immunoSEQ multiplex PCR; TCRdb keeps in-frame clones, though not all of them. This table holds 200,000 to 250,000 clones. The sequenced sample was PBMCs. The chain recombines TRBV6-1 with TRBJ1-2, with TRBD1 identical over 10 bases. The sequence was collected from a woman in her twenties or thirties in good health and CMV-seropositive. The CDR3 sequence: CASPGQGVRDGYTF. In DNA form, the CDR3 reads TGTGCCAGCCCCGGACAGGGGGTAAGGGATGGCTACACCTTC.